A selection of T cell receptor beta chains follows, all from one sample in a study of blood T cell repertoires in COVID-19. Here immunoSEQ multiplex PCR was the method, and the copy in TCRdb shows in-frame clones only, minus some. The sample shows about 20,000 clones, more than 70% of them seen only once. Sequencing was performed on peripheral blood. The receptors originated from a human donor in a cohort sampled during active COVID-19. The donor label of this sample is uncertain. Both conserved end residues are part of each CDR3. D genes are given only for firm matches. Where a row states a size, it is once, few, many or the class of an expanded clone; other rows omit it.

v_gene: TRBV10-2
j_gene: TRBJ2-3
d_gene: -
abundance: -
CDR3aa: CASMGLEGIGTDTQYF
CDR3nt: TGCGCCAGCATGGGGCTCGAAGGGATTGGCACAGATACGCAGTATTTT

v_gene: TRBV28
j_gene: TRBJ1-5
d_gene: TRBD1
abundance: -
CDR3aa: CASNDRGSNQPQHF
CDR3nt: TGTGCCAGCAATGACAGGGGTAGCAATCAGCCCCAGCATTTT

v_gene: TRBV6-5
j_gene: TRBJ2-1
d_gene: TRBD2
abundance: -
CDR3aa: CASIRLAGRYNEQFF
CDR3nt: TGTGCCAGCATTCGACTAGCGGGACGCTACAATGAGCAGTTCTTC

v_gene: TRBV6-1
j_gene: TRBJ2-1
d_gene: TRBD1
abundance: once
CDR3aa: CASSEGGTGGAKSFF
CDR3nt: TGTGCCAGCAGTGAAGGGGGGACAGGGGGCGCGAAGTCGTTCTTC

v_gene: TRBV28
j_gene: TRBJ2-7
d_gene: -
abundance: -
CDR3aa: CASRLGGYEQYF
CDR3nt: TGTGCCTCGCGGCTAGGGGGCTACGAGCAGTACTTC

v_gene: TRBV5-4
j_gene: TRBJ2-3
d_gene: -
abundance: -
CDR3aa: CASSLFSGDHTDTQYF
CDR3nt: TGTGCCAGCAGCTTGTTCTCGGGGGACCACACAGATACGCAGTATTTT

v_gene: TRBV5-6
j_gene: TRBJ2-1
d_gene: -
abundance: -
CDR3aa: CASSRTEGVYNEQFF
CDR3nt: TGTGCCAGCAGCAGGACAGAGGGGGTTTACAATGAGCAGTTCTTC

v_gene: TRBV5-1
j_gene: TRBJ1-1
d_gene: -
abundance: few
CDR3aa: CASSLTRLNTEAFF
CDR3nt: TGCGCCAGCAGCTTGACACGTCTGAACACTGAAGCTTTCTTT

v_gene: TRBV27
j_gene: TRBJ2-1
d_gene: TRBD2
abundance: -
CDR3aa: CASSPGTSDNEQFF
CDR3nt: TGTGCCAGCAGCCCCGGGACTAGTGACAATGAGCAGTTCTTC

v_gene: TRBV2
j_gene: TRBJ1-6
d_gene: TRBD1
abundance: -
CDR3aa: CASRQGQGNNSPLHF
CDR3nt: TGTGCCAGCAGGCAAGGACAGGGAAATAATTCACCCCTCCACTTT

v_gene: TRBV12-5
j_gene: TRBJ2-7
d_gene: TRBD2
abundance: -
CDR3aa: CASGSGTSGSYEQYF
CDR3nt: TGTGCTAGTGGTTCTGGGACTAGCGGGAGCTACGAGCAGTACTTC

v_gene: TRBV9
j_gene: TRBJ2-5
d_gene: TRBD1
abundance: -
CDR3aa: CASSVGGQTRTQYF
CDR3nt: TGTGCCAGCAGCGTAGGGGGACAGACAAGAACCCAGTACTTC

v_gene: TRBV6-5
j_gene: TRBJ2-1
d_gene: -
abundance: once
CDR3aa: CASSYQRDNEQFF
CDR3nt: TGTGCCAGCAGTTATCAACGGGACAATGAGCAGTTCTTC

v_gene: TRBV10-3
j_gene: TRBJ2-1
d_gene: TRBD2
abundance: -
CDR3aa: CAITSGASGRDNEQFF
CDR3nt: TGTGCCATCACTTCAGGGGCTAGCGGGAGGGATAATGAGCAGTTCTTC

v_gene: TRBV18
j_gene: TRBJ2-5
d_gene: -
abundance: -
CDR3aa: CASSPRQGSETQYF
CDR3nt: TGTGCCAGCTCACCACGGCAGGGCTCGGAGACCCAGTACTTC

v_gene: TRBV12-3/TRBV12-4
j_gene: TRBJ2-7
d_gene: -
abundance: -
CDR3aa: CASSRAGGEQYF
CDR3nt: TGTGCCAGCAGTCGGGCCGGGGGCGAGCAGTACTTC

v_gene: TRBV6-1
j_gene: TRBJ1-6
d_gene: TRBD1
abundance: -
CDR3aa: CASSDGKWTGKSSYNSPLHF
CDR3nt: TGTGCCAGCAGTGATGGGAAATGGACAGGGAAAAGCTCCTATAATTCACCCCTCCACTTT

v_gene: TRBV6-6
j_gene: TRBJ2-2
d_gene: -
abundance: -
CDR3aa: CASRASQGTGELFF
CDR3nt: TGTGCCAGCAGGGCTTCACAGGGCACCGGGGAGCTGTTTTTT

v_gene: TRBV6-4
j_gene: TRBJ2-1
d_gene: TRBD2
abundance: -
CDR3aa: CASSEGTSGSTYNEQFF
CDR3nt: TGTGCCAGCAGTGAAGGGACTAGCGGGAGCACCTACAATGAGCAGTTCTTC

v_gene: TRBV19
j_gene: TRBJ1-2
d_gene: -
abundance: -
CDR3aa: CASSPGLRDGYTF
CDR3nt: TGTGCCAGTAGTCCGGGACTCCGTGATGGCTACACCTTC

v_gene: TRBV19
j_gene: TRBJ1-1
d_gene: -
abundance: -
CDR3aa: CASSIGGLGTEAFF
CDR3nt: TGTGCCAGTAGTATAGGGGGCCTGGGCACTGAAGCTTTCTTT

v_gene: TRBV18
j_gene: TRBJ1-2
d_gene: TRBD1
abundance: -
CDR3aa: CASSPGILTGGRDGYTF
CDR3nt: TGTGCCAGCTCACCCGGAATCTTAACAGGGGGGCGCGATGGCTACACCTTC

v_gene: TRBV2
j_gene: TRBJ2-7
d_gene: TRBD1
abundance: -
CDR3aa: CASSVTGSTYEQYF
CDR3nt: TGTGCCAGCAGCGTGACAGGGAGTACCTACGAGCAGTACTTC

v_gene: TRBV5-5
j_gene: TRBJ1-6
d_gene: -
abundance: few
CDR3aa: CASATGWNSPLHF
CDR3nt: TGTGCCAGCGCCACAGGCTGGAATTCACCCCTCCACTTT

v_gene: TRBV18
j_gene: TRBJ2-1
d_gene: -
abundance: -
CDR3aa: CASSPRPSATGNEQFF
CDR3nt: TGTGCCAGCTCACCACGGCCTAGCGCAACGGGGAATGAGCAGTTCTTC

v_gene: TRBV6-5
j_gene: TRBJ1-2
d_gene: TRBD1
abundance: -
CDR3aa: CASSRDRGNGYTF
CDR3nt: TGTGCCAGCAGCAGGGACAGGGGGAATGGCTACACCTTC

v_gene: TRBV2
j_gene: TRBJ2-1
d_gene: -
abundance: -
CDR3aa: CASSARVHENEQFF
CDR3nt: TGTGCCAGCAGTGCTAGAGTCCACGAAAATGAGCAGTTCTTC

v_gene: TRBV24-1
j_gene: TRBJ1-3
d_gene: -
abundance: -
CDR3aa: CATSDGRSSGNTIYF
CDR3nt: TGTGCCACCAGTGATGGGCGAAGCAGTGGAAACACCATATATTTT

v_gene: TRBV7-9
j_gene: TRBJ1-4
d_gene: TRBD1
abundance: -
CDR3aa: CASSLKGQANEKLFF
CDR3nt: TGTGCCAGCAGCTTAAAGGGACAGGCTAATGAAAAACTGTTTTTT

v_gene: TRBV5-6
j_gene: TRBJ2-7
d_gene: TRBD2
abundance: -
CDR3aa: CASRPGLAESSYEQYF
CDR3nt: TGTGCCAGCAGGCCGGGACTAGCGGAAAGCTCCTACGAGCAGTACTTC

v_gene: TRBV2
j_gene: TRBJ2-2
d_gene: TRBD1
abundance: -
CDR3aa: CASRPGQASGELFF
CDR3nt: TGTGCCAGCAGGCCGGGACAGGCGAGCGGGGAGCTGTTTTTT

v_gene: TRBV24-1
j_gene: TRBJ2-5
d_gene: -
abundance: -
CDR3aa: CATSDLARETQYF
CDR3nt: TGTGCCACCAGTGACCTCGCCCGGGAGACCCAGTACTTC

v_gene: TRBV28
j_gene: TRBJ2-7
d_gene: TRBD2
abundance: -
CDR3aa: CASSLYSAGAYEQYF
CDR3nt: TGTGCCAGCAGTTTATACTCAGCGGGAGCCTACGAGCAGTACTTC

v_gene: TRBV21-1
j_gene: TRBJ1-3
d_gene: -
abundance: -
CDR3aa: CACLGGTKTSGNTIYF
CDR3nt: TGTGCCTGCCTAGGGGGGACTAAGACCTCTGGAAACACCATATATTTT

v_gene: TRBV10-3
j_gene: TRBJ1-1
d_gene: TRBD1
abundance: -
CDR3aa: CAISEGTGATEAFF
CDR3nt: TGTGCCATCAGTGAGGGGACAGGGGCCACTGAAGCTTTCTTT

v_gene: TRBV7-9
j_gene: TRBJ1-1
d_gene: TRBD1
abundance: few
CDR3aa: CASSLGSTGNSEAFF
CDR3nt: TGTGCCAGCAGCTTAGGGTCGACAGGGAACTCTGAAGCTTTCTTT

v_gene: TRBV9
j_gene: TRBJ2-1
d_gene: -
abundance: -
CDR3aa: CASSVVAGEQFF
CDR3nt: TGTGCCAGCAGCGTAGTTGCGGGGGAGCAGTTCTTC